This is a list of T cell receptor beta chains from one sample in a study of shared clonotypes between healthy human individuals. Sequencing used immunoSEQ multiplex PCR; TCRdb keeps in-frame clones, though not all of them. The sample contains 2 million to 3 million clones, roughly 93% of which appear only once. Sequencing was carried out using naive CD4+ T cells from PBMCs. The receptors were sampled from a man younger than 35 in good health. Some clones in this sample may be carry-over from other donors' samples. Both conserved end residues are part of each CDR3. The order of the fields is CDR3 protein, CDR3 DNA, clone size, D gene, J gene, V gene. D genes are given only for firm matches. Not all rows give a size; the values are once, few, many and, for expanded clones, a class.

CDR3 protein: CASLGGGSYNEQFF
CDR3 DNA: TGTGCCAGCCTGGGTGGAGGGTCCTACAATGAGCAGTTCTTC
clone size: NA
D gene: NA
J gene: TRBJ2-1
V gene: TRBV28

CDR3 protein: CASSSMGPSGRETQYF
CDR3 DNA: TGTGCCAGCAGCTCTATGGGACCCTCGGGGCGAGAGACCCAGTACTTC
clone size: NA
D gene: NA
J gene: TRBJ2-5
V gene: TRBV5-6

CDR3 protein: CASITRAGTVGELFF
CDR3 DNA: TGTGCCAGCATCACGAGGGCGGGAACGGTCGGGGAGCTGTTTTTT
clone size: once
D gene: NA
J gene: TRBJ2-2
V gene: TRBV28

CDR3 protein: CASSLEAGEYGYTF
CDR3 DNA: TGTGCCAGCAGCTTAGAGGCAGGGGAGTATGGCTACACCTTC
clone size: NA
D gene: NA
J gene: TRBJ1-2
V gene: TRBV7-9

CDR3 protein: CASSSGLVGSTDTQYF
CDR3 DNA: TGTGCCAGCAGCTCCGGACTAGTTGGGAGCACAGATACGCAGTATTTT
clone size: NA
D gene: TRBD2
J gene: TRBJ2-3
V gene: TRBV11-1

CDR3 protein: CASSTASSTDTQYF
CDR3 DNA: TGCGCCAGCAGCACTGCCAGTAGCACAGATACGCAGTATTTT
clone size: NA
D gene: NA
J gene: TRBJ2-3
V gene: TRBV5-1

CDR3 protein: CASREPGQGSGELFF
CDR3 DNA: TGTGCCAGCAGAGAGCCGGGACAGGGTTCCGGGGAGCTGTTTTTT
clone size: NA
D gene: TRBD1
J gene: TRBJ2-2
V gene: TRBV11-2

CDR3 protein: CASSPREGRSYEQYF
CDR3 DNA: TGTGCCAGCAGCCCCCGGGAGGGAAGGTCCTACGAGCAGTACTTC
clone size: NA
D gene: TRBD2
J gene: TRBJ2-7
V gene: TRBV25-1

CDR3 protein: CAWNPGLASQETQYF
CDR3 DNA: TGTGCCTGGAACCCGGGGCTAGCGAGCCAAGAGACCCAGTACTTC
clone size: NA
D gene: NA
J gene: TRBJ2-5
V gene: TRBV30

CDR3 protein: CSGLVMGTDTQYF
CDR3 DNA: TGCAGCGGGCTGGTTATGGGCACAGATACGCAGTATTTT
clone size: NA
D gene: NA
J gene: TRBJ2-3
V gene: TRBV29-1

CDR3 protein: CASSLDRILAEQYF
CDR3 DNA: TGCGCCAGCAGCTTGGATAGGATTCTGGCCGAGCAGTACTTC
clone size: NA
D gene: NA
J gene: TRBJ2-7
V gene: TRBV5-1

CDR3 protein: CASSLAGGRDEQYF
CDR3 DNA: TGTGCCAGCAGCTTAGCCGGGGGGCGGGACGAGCAGTACTTC
clone size: NA
D gene: NA
J gene: TRBJ2-7
V gene: TRBV7-9

CDR3 protein: CASSPPPYNEQFF
CDR3 DNA: TGTGCCAGCAGTCCCCCCCCCTACAATGAGCAGTTCTTC
clone size: NA
D gene: NA
J gene: TRBJ2-1
V gene: TRBV27

CDR3 protein: CASTKTIGEAFF
CDR3 DNA: TGCGCCAGCACCAAGACTATTGGCGAAGCTTTCTTT
clone size: NA
D gene: NA
J gene: TRBJ1-1
V gene: TRBV5-1

CDR3 protein: CASSLKGGSSYEQYF
CDR3 DNA: TGTGCCAGCAGTTTAAAGGGGGGCAGCTCCTACGAGCAGTACTTC
clone size: NA
D gene: NA
J gene: TRBJ2-7
V gene: TRBV27

CDR3 protein: CASSLIRGPGDADTQYF
CDR3 DNA: TGTGCCAGCAGCTTAATACGGGGCCCCGGGGATGCAGATACGCAGTATTTT
clone size: NA
D gene: NA
J gene: TRBJ2-3
V gene: TRBV7-8

CDR3 protein: CASSSTSLLYEQYF
CDR3 DNA: TGTGCCAGTAGTTCGACTAGCCTACTCTACGAGCAGTACTTC
clone size: NA
D gene: TRBD2
J gene: TRBJ2-7
V gene: TRBV19

CDR3 protein: CASSSTGYSGANVLTF
CDR3 DNA: TGCGCCAGCAGCTCCACAGGGTACTCTGGGGCCAACGTCCTGACTTTC
clone size: NA
D gene: NA
J gene: TRBJ2-6
V gene: TRBV5-1

CDR3 protein: CASSARPRDEKLFF
CDR3 DNA: TGTGCCAGCAGCGCCAGACCTCGCGATGAAAAACTGTTTTTT
clone size: NA
D gene: NA
J gene: TRBJ1-4
V gene: TRBV7-8

CDR3 protein: CASRRMNTEAFF
CDR3 DNA: TGTGCCAGCAGGCGGATGAACACTGAAGCTTTCTTT
clone size: NA
D gene: NA
J gene: TRBJ1-1
V gene: TRBV6-1

CDR3 protein: CASSVETGLGQPQHF
CDR3 DNA: TGTGCCAGCAGTGTCGAAACAGGGCTGGGGCAGCCCCAGCATTTT
clone size: NA
D gene: NA
J gene: TRBJ1-5
V gene: TRBV6-1

CDR3 protein: CASSRDTGEGNTIYF
CDR3 DNA: TGTGCCAGCAGCCGAGACACAGGGGAAGGAAACACCATATATTTT
clone size: NA
D gene: TRBD1
J gene: TRBJ1-3
V gene: TRBV7-9

CDR3 protein: CASSLAGTGLYEQYF
CDR3 DNA: TGTGCCAGCAGCTTAGCGGGGACAGGACTATACGAGCAGTACTTC
clone size: NA
D gene: TRBD1
J gene: TRBJ2-7
V gene: TRBV7-6

CDR3 protein: CASKGQGRTDTQYF
CDR3 DNA: TGCGCCAGCAAGGGACAGGGGCGCACAGATACGCAGTATTTT
clone size: once
D gene: TRBD1
J gene: TRBJ2-3
V gene: TRBV10-1

CDR3 protein: CASSLGTSPEDEQFF
CDR3 DNA: TGCGCCAGCAGCTTGGGTACTAGTCCTGAGGATGAGCAGTTCTTC
clone size: NA
D gene: NA
J gene: TRBJ2-1
V gene: TRBV5-1

CDR3 protein: CASSAWGRAQYF
CDR3 DNA: TGTGCCAGCAGCGCCTGGGGCCGGGCGCAGTATTTT
clone size: NA
D gene: NA
J gene: TRBJ2-3
V gene: TRBV27

CDR3 protein: CTTSEYNEQFF
CDR3 DNA: TGTACAACTAGCGAGTACAATGAGCAGTTCTTC
clone size: NA
D gene: TRBD2
J gene: TRBJ2-1
V gene: TRBV30

CDR3 protein: CSASTSDTQYF
CDR3 DNA: TGCAGTGCTTCGACATCAGATACGCAGTATTTT
clone size: NA
D gene: NA
J gene: TRBJ2-3
V gene: TRBV20-1

CDR3 protein: CAISGQNNQPQHF
CDR3 DNA: TGTGCCATCAGTGGGCAGAATAATCAGCCCCAGCATTTT
clone size: NA
D gene: NA
J gene: TRBJ1-5
V gene: TRBV10-3

CDR3 protein: CASSPLPKAGEGYEQYF
CDR3 DNA: TGTGCCAGCTCCCCTCTCCCCAAAGCGGGAGAGGGCTACGAGCAGTACTTC
clone size: NA
D gene: TRBD2
J gene: TRBJ2-7
V gene: TRBV18

CDR3 protein: CASSPDRNTDTQYF
CDR3 DNA: TGTGCCAGCTCACCCGACAGAAACACAGATACGCAGTATTTT
clone size: NA
D gene: NA
J gene: TRBJ2-3
V gene: TRBV18